These 15 T cell receptor beta chains originate from one sample sequenced in a study of cytomegalovirus exposure and HLA in healthy donors. Amplification used 60 Vbeta primers and 13 Jbeta primers. Method: immunoSEQ multiplex PCR; TCRdb's copy keeps in-frame clones and lacks some. The sample has 150,000 or so clones, approximately 80% seen once. Sequencing was carried out using PBMCs. The receptors were gathered from a man over 45 in good health and CMV-seropositive.

The chain employs TRBV7-4 and TRBJ2-2; D gene ambiguous. V was clipped by 5 bases and J by 1 base, with 23 bases between them. The germline gives CDR1 SGHVT, CDR2 SQSDAQ. There are 19 residues in the CDR3. DNA for the CDR3: TGTGCCAGCAGCCAAAGGTCCATGGGCGTCCCTGAGAACACCGGGGAGCTGTTTTTT. It specifies CASSQRSMGVPENTGELFF.

The V gene is TRBV30, the J gene TRBJ1-4, with D unclear. Trimming pared 1 base from V and 11 bases from J, leaving 14 bases between. This CDR3 spans 13 amino acids. Germline values: CDR1 GTSNPN, CDR2 SVGIG (reference sequence). CDR3 loop: CAWSDLPGRKLFF. In DNA form, the CDR3 reads TGTGCCTGGAGTGACCTCCCCGGGAGGAAACTGTTTTTT.

This sequence joins TRBV29-1 and TRBJ1-3; perhaps TRBD1 as D (6 bases). Trimming removed 4 bases at V and 3 bases at J, with 13 bases between. Germline V lookup: CDR1 SQVTM, CDR2 ANQGSEA. The CDR3 has 14 residues. The CDR3 DNA reads TGCAGCGTTGTGACAGGTGATTTTGGAAACACCATATATTTT. Translation: CSVVTGDFGNTIYF.

The chain couples TRBV28 to TRBJ2-2, with D perhaps TRBD2 (5 bases). The germline V gene has CDR1 MDHEN and CDR2 SYDVKM. Trimming took 6 bases from V and 3 from J, leaving 14 bases between them. CDR3 length: 15 residues. The CDR3 loop is CASRQKRAYTGELFF. DNA of the CDR3: TGTGCCAGCAGGCAAAAGAGGGCGTACACCGGGGAGCTGTTTTTT. Supplemented by reference TRBV28 and TRBJ2-2, the full variable domain reads DVKVTQSSRYLVKRTGEKVFLECVQDMDHENMFWYRQDPGLGLRLIYFSYDVKMKEKGDIPEGYSVSREKKERFSLILESASTNQTSMYLCASRQKRAYTGELFFGEGSRLTVL.

The genes are TRBV5-4 and TRBJ1-1; possible D gene TRBD1, 5 bases. This CDR3 comprises 15 residues. V was shortened by 2 bases and J by 0 bases, with 11 bases between the two germline ends. Germline V gene sequence: CDR1 SGHNT, CDR2 YYREEE (reference sequence). The DNA for the CDR3 is TGTGCCAGCAGCTTACAGGCTGGGATGAACACTGAAGCTTTCTTT. Its protein product is CASSLQAGMNTEAFF.

The chain combines TRBV5-1 with TRBJ1-2, with no clear D. V lost 1 base and J lost 8, with 12 bases in between. Germline values: CDR1 SGHRS, CDR2 YFSETQ. The CDR3 consists of 13 residues. CDR3 region: CASSLSGWSGYTF. CDR3 nucleotide sequence: TGCGCCAGCAGCTTGTCCGGGTGGAGCGGCTACACCTTC.

The chain has TRBV9 and TRBJ2-5, with 14 positions matching TRBD2. CDR1 is SGDLS and CDR2 is YYNGEE in the germline V gene. The J segment lost 1 base and the V segment lost 3 bases, leaving 8 bases of the junction unmatched. This CDR3 is 18 amino acids long. The CDR3 is CASSAGTSGGRGQETQYF. In DNA, the CDR3 is TGTGCCAGCAGCGCCGGGACTAGCGGGGGAAGAGGCCAAGAGACCCAGTACTTC.

The chain uses TRBV10-3 and TRBJ2-2; a weak D match, TRBD1 (5 bases). From germline, CDR1 is ENHRY and CDR2 SYGVKD. The CDR3 length is 16 residues. V lost 6 bases to trimming and J lost 4 bases, with 18 bases between them. In DNA form, the CDR3 reads TGTGCCATCAGGGGGAAAACAGGTGAAGGCACCGGGGAGCTGTTTTTT. Protein: CAIRGKTGEGTGELFF.

The chain has TRBV6-6 and TRBJ2-7; TRBD2 matches 8 bases. CDR1 and CDR2 from the germline V gene are MNHNY and SVGAGI (reference sequence). The CDR3 loop spans 14 amino acids. J gave up 1 base and V 5 bases, and 4 bases lay outside the gene matches. CDR3 residues: CASSKGLASYEQYF. CDR3 nucleotide sequence: TGTGCCAGCAGTAAAGGACTAGCTTCCTACGAGCAGTACTTC.

This sequence joins TRBV5-1 and TRBJ2-1; 8 bases line up with TRBD1. There are 14 residues in the CDR3. Per the germline V gene, CDR1 is SGHRS and CDR2 is YFSETQ. J gave up 6 bases and V 3 bases, and 5 bases lay outside the gene matches. For the CDR3, the DNA is TGCGCCAGCAGCTCCGGACAGGGAGTCAATGAGCAGTTCTTC. It yields the protein CASSSGQGVNEQFF.

This chain connects TRBV7-2 to TRBJ1-5; the match to TRBD1 covers 7 bases. CDR1 and CDR2 (germline): SGHTA, FQGNSA. V shed 5 bases and J 7 bases; nucleotides not matched to a gene: 5. This CDR3 has 13 residues. The CDR3 DNA is TGTGCCAGCAGCGAGGGGGCCGTACAGCCCCAGCATTTT. This codes for CASSEGAVQPQHF.

For the CDR3, the DNA is TGTGCCAGCAGTTCAGGGACAAACAGTCGCAACTCTGGGGCCAACGTCCTGACTTTC. Amino acids: CASSSGTNSRNSGANVLTF. V usage is TRBV27 and J usage is TRBJ2-6; D is perhaps TRBD1 (6 bases). V was shortened by 4 bases and J by 0 bases, with 19 bases between the two germline ends. Germline V gene lookup returns CDR1 MNHEY and CDR2 SMNVEV (reference sequence). This CDR3 has 19 amino acids.

V usage is TRBV5-1 and J usage is TRBJ1-2; weak D call: TRBD1 (6 bases). The germline CDR1 and CDR2 sequences are SGHRS and YFSETQ. V lost 0 bases to trimming and J lost 1 base, with 16 bases between them. This CDR3 region has 17 residues. The CDR3 DNA sequence: TGCGCCAGCAGCTTGGACGCCAGGGGACGAGGTAACTATGGCTACACCTTC. Protein: CASSLDARGRGNYGYTF.

The count of this clone is one. The chain recombines TRBV13 with TRBJ2-7; 15 nucleotides match TRBD2. J gave up 3 bases and V 5 bases, and 8 bases lay outside the gene matches. This CDR3 is built from 17 residues. Germline V gene lookup returns CDR1 PRHDT and CDR2 FYEKMQ (reference sequence). The CDR3 protein is CASSLPGLAGGFYEQYF. The CDR3 coding sequence is TGTGCCAGCAGCCTCCCCGGACTAGCGGGGGGGTTCTACGAGCAGTACTTC. Supplemented by reference TRBV13 and TRBJ2-7, the full variable domain reads AAGVIQSPRHLIKEKRETATLKCYPIPRHDTVYWYQQGPGQDPQFLISFYEKMQSDKGSIPDRFSAQQFSDYHSELNMSSLELGDSALYFCASSLPGLAGGFYEQYFGPGTRLTVT.

This clone was observed a handful of times. At the DNA level, this CDR3 is encoded by other sequences in the same sample as well. This rearrangement joins TRBV7-9 to TRBJ1-2, with D perhaps TRBD1 (5 bases). V lost 5 bases to trimming and J lost 4 bases, with 8 bases between them. Germline V gene sequence: CDR1 SEHNR, CDR2 FQNEAQ (reference sequence). This CDR3 has 12 amino acids. The CDR3 protein is CASSPQGYGYTF. For the CDR3, the DNA is TGTGCCAGCAGCCCCCAGGGCTATGGCTACACCTTC.